This passage covers 27 T cell receptor beta chains from one sample sequenced in a study of blood T cell repertoires in COVID-19. TCRdb's copy holds only in-frame clones and misses some; the assay was immunoSEQ multiplex PCR. The profile shows 35,000 to 45,000 clones, around 76% of them singletons. The sample consisted of peripheral blood. Receptors originate from a man in his sixties or seventies with active or convalescent COVID-19.

V gene TRBV19 combines with J gene TRBJ2-1; 13 bases line up with TRBD2. The J segment lost 6 bases and the V segment lost 5 bases, leaving 7 bases of the junction unmatched. The CDR3 is 16 amino acids. Looked up from germline, CDR1 is LNHDA and CDR2 is SQIVND (reference sequence). The CDR3 DNA follows: TGTGCCAGTAGTTTTAGACTAGCGGGGGGATTCAATGAGCAGTTCTTC. The encoded protein is CASSFRLAGGFNEQFF.

The chain employs TRBV7-9 and TRBJ1-1; D uncertain. The CDR3 totals 17 residues. Germline V gene sequence: CDR1 SEHNR, CDR2 FQNEAQ (reference sequence). The germline V and J ends were trimmed by 0 bases and 1 base, with 15 bases remaining between them. The CDR3 region is CASSLADPPRRNTEAFF. The CDR3 region has the DNA TGTGCCAGCAGCTTAGCGGATCCCCCGAGGAGGAACACTGAAGCTTTCTTT.

This clone was counted between two and nine times. The gene calls are TRBV12-3 or TRBV12-4 and TRBJ2-1; no definite D call. The CDR3 length is 13 residues. Trimming pared 5 bases from V and 9 bases from J, leaving 14 bases between. DNA of the CDR3: TGTGCCAGCAGTGCCGACTCCTTATCTGAGCAGTTCTTC. Its translation: CASSADSLSEQFF.

The V gene is TRBV10-3, the J gene TRBJ2-1, with TRBD2 matching over 9 bases. The V gene's germline CDR1 is ENHRY and CDR2 SYGVKD. The trim removed 3 bases at V and 5 bases at J, leaving 5 bases unmatched. CDR3 size: 15 residues. The CDR3 nucleotides are TGTGCCATCAGTGACGCGGCGGGGGGGAACAATGAGCAGTTCTTC. Translation gives CAISDAAGGNNEQFF.

V is TRBV28 and J is TRBJ1-2; TRBD1 aligns across 8 bases. J was trimmed by 2 bases and V by 4 bases; bases with no gene match: 12. CDR3 length equals 17 residues. The germline V gene encodes CDR1 MDHEN and CDR2 SYDVKM. This CDR3 is CASSSSGTGFRNYGYTF. The CDR3 DNA reads TGTGCCAGCAGTTCCTCAGGGACAGGTTTCCGAAACTATGGCTACACCTTC.

In regard to this clone: The junction shows a germline mismatch at one end, possibly a read error. This sequence joins TRBV6-1 and TRBJ2-1; D unresolved. This CDR3 spans 16 amino acids. CDR1 and CDR2 (germline): MNHNS, SASEGT. The CDR3 spells CASREGSNIPHGEQFF. The CDR3 DNA is TGTGCCAGCAGGGAAGGGTCTAACATCCCACACGGGGAGCAGTTCTTC.

This chain connects TRBV11-2 to TRBJ1-6; D remains ambiguous. The CDR3 consists of 13 residues. V was trimmed by 2 bases and J by 10 bases, leaving 9 bases between them. In germline, CDR1 is SGHAT, CDR2 FQNNGV. The CDR3 DNA sequence: TGTGCCAGCAGCTTATCTGTAGTCTCACCCCTCCACTTT. Its translation is CASSLSVVSPLHF.

The sample holds one count of this clone. The chain combines TRBV28 with TRBJ1-5; D is perhaps TRBD1 (5 bases). Trimming removed 8 bases from V and 6 bases from J, with 14 bases in between. There are 13 residues in the CDR3. Germline V gene lookup returns CDR1 MDHEN and CDR2 SYDVKM. The DNA of the CDR3 is TGTGCCAGCCGGCGTGGGGCAAGTCAGCCCCAGCATTTT. Its protein product is CASRRGASQPQHF.

The chain couples TRBV6-5 to TRBJ1-2; TRBD1 matches at 7 bases. Looked up from germline, CDR1 is MNHEY and CDR2 is SVGAGI. Trimming removed 2 bases from V and 4 bases from J; junction bases left unmatched: 7. The CDR3 runs to 15 residues. CDR3 coding DNA: TGTGCCAGCAGTTACCTAGGGGGCGGACCCTATGGCTACACCTTC. Translated, it gives CASSYLGGGPYGYTF.

Only a few counts were recorded for this clone. This rearrangement joins TRBV11-2 to TRBJ1-5; a possible D gene is TRBD1 (6 bases). This CDR3 has 14 residues. Trimming removed 5 bases at V and 3 bases at J, with 11 bases between. Germline CDR1 reads SGHAT; CDR2 reads FQNNGV. The CDR3 here is CASSPGTPNQPQHF. CDR3 sequence (DNA): TGTGCCAGCAGCCCGGGGACACCCAATCAGCCCCAGCATTTT.

The chain couples TRBV11-1 to TRBJ1-6; no clear D. The CDR3 runs 13 residues. The V end was cut by 4 bases, the J end by 9 bases, with 10 bases between. Germline V lookup: CDR1 SGHAT, CDR2 FQDESV (reference sequence). CDR3 bases: TGTGCCAGCAGCTCTATATTTGCTTCACCCCTCCACTTT. The encoded protein is CASSSIFASPLHF. Supplemented by reference TRBV11-1 and TRBJ1-6, the full variable domain reads EAEVAQSPRYKITEKSQAVAFWCDPISGHATLYWYRQILGQGPELLVQFQDESVVDDSQLPKDRFSAERLKGVDSTLKIQPAELGDSAMYLCASSSIFASPLHFGNGTRLTVT.

The chain employs TRBV30 and TRBJ1-1; D remains ambiguous. Looked up from germline, CDR1 is GTSNPN and CDR2 is SVGIG (reference sequence). V was trimmed by 0 bases and J by 0 bases, leaving 17 bases between them. The length of the CDR3 is 17 residues. In DNA form, the CDR3 reads TGTGCCTGGAGTGTACGGGAGGAGGTTTCGGTGAACACTGAAGCTTTCTTT. Translating gives CAWSVREEVSVNTEAFF.

The CDR3 reads CAISTGTAYGYTF. The CDR3 nucleotides read TGTGCCATCAGCACCGGGACAGCATATGGCTACACCTTC. The gene calls are TRBV10-3 and TRBJ1-2, with 7 bases fitting TRBD1. CDR1 and CDR2 (germline): ENHRY, SYGVKD. This CDR3 is built from 13 residues. The ends lost 6 bases at V and 5 bases at J; junction bases unmatched: 6.

The chain couples TRBV30 to TRBJ1-1; 8 positions agree with TRBD1. J was trimmed by 3 bases and V by 5 bases; bases with no gene match: 8. CDR1 and CDR2 from the germline V gene are GTSNPN and SVGIG (reference sequence). CDR3 length: 14 residues. The CDR3 DNA sequence: TGTGCCTGGGACAGGGGACTTGGTCACACTGAAGCTTTCTTT. Translation: CAWDRGLGHTEAFF.

The chain employs TRBV5-1 and TRBJ1-2; maybe TRBD1 (6 bases). Trimming pared 1 base from V and 4 bases from J, leaving 8 bases between. The germline V gene has CDR1 SGHRS and CDR2 YFSETQ. The CDR3 is 13 residues long. The CDR3 is CASSLLQGYGYTF. DNA of the CDR3: TGCGCCAGCAGCTTGTTACAGGGCTATGGCTACACCTTC.

This clone was observed a single time. The chain combines TRBV11-3 with TRBJ2-7; possibly TRBD2 for D (6 bases). Looked up from germline, CDR1 is SGHNT and CDR2 is YENEEA. Trimming pared 1 base from V and 3 bases from J, leaving 13 bases between. This CDR3 comprises 15 residues. The CDR3 reads CASSLGWQGGYEQYF. Written as DNA, the CDR3 is TGTGCCAGCAGCTTAGGTTGGCAGGGAGGCTACGAGCAGTACTTC.

This chain links TRBV7-9 with TRBJ2-1, with D possibly being TRBD1 (5 bases). The CDR3 has 15 amino acids. V was trimmed by 2 bases and J by 7 bases, leaving 15 bases between them. Germline lookup yields CDR1 SEHNR and CDR2 FQNEAQ (reference sequence). In nucleotides, the CDR3 is TGTGCCAGCAGCTTAATCAATCAGGGTTCGAATGAGCAGTTCTTC. It encodes CASSLINQGSNEQFF.

V gene TRBV7-9 combines with J gene TRBJ1-2; unclear D gene. Germline lookup yields CDR1 SEHNR and CDR2 FQNEAQ (reference sequence). Deletions cut 3 bases from V and 5 bases from J, with 16 bases between. This CDR3 region has 15 residues. The DNA of the CDR3 is TGTGCCAGCAGCTTCGGACTTGAAGGTCGGTATGGCTACACCTTC. It is translated as CASSFGLEGRYGYTF.

The chain employs TRBV11-1 and TRBJ2-5; TRBD2 matches at 9 bases. Looked up from germline, CDR1 is SGHAT and CDR2 is FQDESV (reference sequence). The CDR3 has 15 residues. With V trimmed by 4 bases and J by 1 base, 4 bases remained unmatched. The chain's CDR3 is CASSSRLAAQETQYF. CDR3 DNA: TGTGCCAGCAGCTCCAGACTAGCGGCCCAAGAGACCCAGTACTTC. Complete variable domain (other parts from reference TRBV11-1 and TRBJ2-5): EAEVAQSPRYKITEKSQAVAFWCDPISGHATLYWYRQILGQGPELLVQFQDESVVDDSQLPKDRFSAERLKGVDSTLKIQPAELGDSAMYLCASSSRLAAQETQYFGPGTRLLVL.

V usage is TRBV2 and J usage is TRBJ1-6, with 8 positions matching TRBD1. CDR1 is SNHLY, CDR2 FYNNEI, per germline. V dropped 9 bases and J dropped 9; count of bases not matched to a gene: 7. The CDR3 contains 13 residues. CDR3 sequence (DNA): TGTGCCAGTCATGGACAGGGTATTTCACCCCTCCACTTT. Protein product: CASHGQGISPLHF. Variable domain in full (rest from reference TRBV2 and TRBJ1-6): EPEVTQTPSHQVTQMGQEVILRCVPISNHLYFYWYRQILGQKVEFLVSFYNNEISEKSEIFDDQFSVERPDGSNFTLKIRSTKLEDSAMYFCASHGQGISPLHFGNGTRLTVT.

To note about this clone: At the DNA level, this CDR3 is encoded by other sequences in the same sample as well. This chain connects TRBV27 to TRBJ2-1; 16 bases are shared with TRBD2. CDR3 length: 19 residues. V dropped 5 bases and J dropped 5; count of bases not matched to a gene: 12. In germline, CDR1 is MNHEY, CDR2 SMNVEV (reference sequence). The DNA of the CDR3 is TGTGCCAGCAGTACCCCCGCGGGACTAGCGGGGGGGTTTGACAATGAGCAGTTCTTC. It yields the protein CASSTPAGLAGGFDNEQFF.

The chain recombines TRBV11-2 with TRBJ2-1; TRBD2 agrees at 7 bases. The CDR3 extends over 16 amino acids. The germline CDR1 and CDR2 sequences are SGHAT and FQNNGV. V lost 4 bases, J lost 4 bases, and 10 bases stayed unmatched. The CDR3 reads CASSSLGRGSYNEQFF. As DNA, the CDR3 is TGTGCCAGCAGCTCCCTTGGGAGGGGTTCGTACAATGAGCAGTTCTTC.

This chain connects TRBV5-7 to TRBJ1-6; 7 bases are a match to TRBD1. TRBV5-7 is placed among ORFs of uncertain function. The CDR3 totals 14 residues. With 4 bases clipped from V and 12 bases from J, the junction kept 10 bases outside the gene matches. CDR3 sequence: CASSPSGQLRPLHF. In nucleotides, the CDR3 is TGTGCCAGCAGCCCGTCGGGACAGTTAAGACCCCTCCACTTT.

The V and J genes are TRBV5-1 and TRBJ2-1, with TRBD1 matching 7 bases. The V gene end was trimmed by 4 bases and the J gene end by 5 bases; junction bases not matched to a gene: 12. The CDR3 totals 16 residues. Germline CDR1 is SGHRS and CDR2 is YFSETQ. The CDR3 DNA sequence: TGCGCCAGCAGCACGTCCCCGGGACAGTCCAACAATGAGCAGTTCTTC. It codes for CASSTSPGQSNNEQFF.

The chain joins TRBV7-3 to TRBJ2-1, with 11 bases matching TRBD2. CDR3 length: 16 amino acids. CDR1 is SGHTA and CDR2 is FQGTGA in the germline V gene. Trimming removed 5 bases from V and 0 bases from J; junction bases left unmatched: 3. In nucleotides, the CDR3 is TGTGCCAGCAGCCAAACTAGCGGGGGCTCCTACAATGAGCAGTTCTTC. Encoded protein: CASSQTSGGSYNEQFF.

The chain recombines TRBV28 with TRBJ1-3, with 9 bases lining up with TRBD1. Unmatched junction bases numbered 4, after V lost 3 bases and J lost 10 bases. CDR3 length: 13 residues. Germline values: CDR1 MDHEN, CDR2 SYDVKM. CDR3 sequence reads: CASSFGQGRTIYF. CDR3 DNA sequence: TGTGCCAGCAGTTTTGGACAGGGGCGGACCATATATTTT.

The J gene is TRBJ1-4, the V gene TRBV6-1; 7 nucleotides line up with TRBD1. The CDR3 runs 16 residues. Per the germline V gene, CDR1 is MNHNS and CDR2 is SASEGT. The trim removed 2 bases at V and 6 bases at J, leaving 9 bases unmatched. The DNA for the CDR3 is TGTGCCAGCAGTGAATTCTATGGGACAGAAGATGAAAAACTGTTTTTT. Translating gives CASSEFYGTEDEKLFF.